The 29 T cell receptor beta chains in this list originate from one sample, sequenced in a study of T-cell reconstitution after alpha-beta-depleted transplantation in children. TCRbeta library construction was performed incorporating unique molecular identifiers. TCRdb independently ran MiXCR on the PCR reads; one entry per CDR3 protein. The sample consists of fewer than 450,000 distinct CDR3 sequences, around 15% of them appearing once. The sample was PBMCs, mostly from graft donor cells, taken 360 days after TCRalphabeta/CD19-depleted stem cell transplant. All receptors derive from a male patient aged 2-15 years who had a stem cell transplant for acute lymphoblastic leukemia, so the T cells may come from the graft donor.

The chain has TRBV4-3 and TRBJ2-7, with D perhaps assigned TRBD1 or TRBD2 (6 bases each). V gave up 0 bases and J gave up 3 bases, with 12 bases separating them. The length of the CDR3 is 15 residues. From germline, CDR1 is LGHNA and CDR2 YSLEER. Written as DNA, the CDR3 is TGCGCCAGCAGCCAAGATCGGGGGCTCCTCTACGAGCAGTACTTC. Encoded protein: CASSQDRGLLYEQYF.

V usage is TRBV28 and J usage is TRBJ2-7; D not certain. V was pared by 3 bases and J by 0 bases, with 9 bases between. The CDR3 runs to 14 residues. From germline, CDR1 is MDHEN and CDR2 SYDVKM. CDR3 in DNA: TGTGCCAGCAGTTTTGGTTTACACTCCTACGAGCAGTACTTC. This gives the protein CASSFGLHSYEQYF.

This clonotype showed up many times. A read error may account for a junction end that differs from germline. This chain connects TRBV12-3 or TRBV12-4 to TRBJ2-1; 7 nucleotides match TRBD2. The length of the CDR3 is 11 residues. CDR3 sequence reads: CASSLAGGVLF. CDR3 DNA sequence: TGTGCCAGCAGTTTAGCGGGAGGGGTCCTCTTC.

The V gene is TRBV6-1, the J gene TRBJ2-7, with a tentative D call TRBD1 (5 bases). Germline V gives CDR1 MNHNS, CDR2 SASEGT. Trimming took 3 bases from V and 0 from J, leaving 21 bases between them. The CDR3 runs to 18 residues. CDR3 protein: CASSESFWGSVISYEQYF. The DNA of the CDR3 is TGTGCCAGCAGTGAGAGTTTTTGGGGCTCCGTGATCTCCTACGAGCAGTACTTC.

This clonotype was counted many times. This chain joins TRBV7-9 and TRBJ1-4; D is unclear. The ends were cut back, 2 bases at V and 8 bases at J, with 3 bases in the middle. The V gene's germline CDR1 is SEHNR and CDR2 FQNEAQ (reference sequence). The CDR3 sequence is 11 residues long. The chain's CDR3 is CASSLKEKLFF. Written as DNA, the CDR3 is TGTGCCAGCAGCTTAAAGGAAAAACTGTTTTTT.

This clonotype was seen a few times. The DNA for the CDR3 is TGCGCCAGCGGAGAGCGGGGGATCTACGAGCAGTACTTC. It encodes CASGERGIYEQYF. This chain connects TRBV10-2 to TRBJ2-7; 8 nucleotides line up with TRBD2. Germline V gene sequence: CDR1 WSHSY, CDR2 SAAADI. V lost 8 bases to trimming and J lost 3 bases; unmatched junction nucleotides: 6. The CDR3 covers 13 residues.

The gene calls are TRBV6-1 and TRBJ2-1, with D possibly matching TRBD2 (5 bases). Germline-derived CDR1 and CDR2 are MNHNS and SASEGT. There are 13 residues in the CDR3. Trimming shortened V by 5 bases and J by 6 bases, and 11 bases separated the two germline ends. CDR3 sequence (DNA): TGTGCCAGCAGTCCCTACCGGGGCAATGAGCAGTTCTTC. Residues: CASSPYRGNEQFF.

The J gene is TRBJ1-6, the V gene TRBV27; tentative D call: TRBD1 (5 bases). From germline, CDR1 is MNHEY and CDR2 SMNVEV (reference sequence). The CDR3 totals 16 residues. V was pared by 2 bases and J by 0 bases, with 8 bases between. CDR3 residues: CASSLEGSSYNSPLHF. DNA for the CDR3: TGTGCCAGCAGTTTAGAGGGGAGCTCCTATAATTCACCCCTCCACTTT.

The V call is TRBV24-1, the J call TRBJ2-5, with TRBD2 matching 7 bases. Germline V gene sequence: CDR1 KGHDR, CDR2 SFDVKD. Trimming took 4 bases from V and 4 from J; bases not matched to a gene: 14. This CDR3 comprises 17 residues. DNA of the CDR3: TGTGCCACCAGTGAGACCTGGGAGGGCCTTTACTCAGAGACCCAGTACTTC. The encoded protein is CATSETWEGLYSETQYF.

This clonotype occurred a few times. The CDR3 region is CSAPRGVPNSPLHF. The CDR3 nucleotides are TGCAGTGCCCCCCGCGGGGTACCGAATTCACCCCTCCACTTT. The rearrangement uses TRBV20-1 and TRBJ1-6, with no clear D. Per germline, CDR1 DFQATT and CDR2 SNEGSKA (reference sequence). The CDR3 totals 14 residues. The V and J ends lost 6 bases and 7 bases respectively, with 16 bases between them.

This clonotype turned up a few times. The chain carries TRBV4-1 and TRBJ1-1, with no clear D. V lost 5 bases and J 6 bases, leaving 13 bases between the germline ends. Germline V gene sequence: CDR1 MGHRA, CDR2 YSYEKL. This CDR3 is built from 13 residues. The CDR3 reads CASSFPGGPEAFF. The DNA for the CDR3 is TGCGCCAGCAGCTTCCCGGGTGGCCCTGAAGCTTTCTTT.

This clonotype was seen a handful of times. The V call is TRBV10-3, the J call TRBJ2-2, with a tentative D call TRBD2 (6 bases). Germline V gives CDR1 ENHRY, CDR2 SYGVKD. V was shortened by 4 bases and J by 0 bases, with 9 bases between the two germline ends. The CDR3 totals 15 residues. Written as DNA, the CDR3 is TGTGCCATCAGTGCTAGCGTAACGAACACCGGGGAGCTGTTTTTT. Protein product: CAISASVTNTGELFF.

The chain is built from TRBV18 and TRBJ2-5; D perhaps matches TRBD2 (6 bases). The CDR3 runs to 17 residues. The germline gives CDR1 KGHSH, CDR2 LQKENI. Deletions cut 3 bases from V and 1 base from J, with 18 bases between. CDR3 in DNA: TGTGCCAGCTCACCGGGGGACTTCTGGCGGGCCCAAGAGACCCAGTACTTC. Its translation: CASSPGDFWRAQETQYF.

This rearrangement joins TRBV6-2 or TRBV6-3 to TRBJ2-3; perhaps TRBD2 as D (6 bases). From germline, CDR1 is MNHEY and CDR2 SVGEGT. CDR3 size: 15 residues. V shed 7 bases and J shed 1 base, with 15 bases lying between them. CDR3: CASTRRRERTDTQYF. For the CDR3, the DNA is TGTGCCAGCACCCGGAGGAGGGAACGCACAGATACGCAGTATTTT.

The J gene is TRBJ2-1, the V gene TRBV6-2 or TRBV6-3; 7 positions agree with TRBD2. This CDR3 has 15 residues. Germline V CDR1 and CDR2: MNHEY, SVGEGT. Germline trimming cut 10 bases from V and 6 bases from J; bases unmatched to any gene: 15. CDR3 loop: CATKEMGERGNEQFF. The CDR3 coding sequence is TGTGCCACCAAAGAGATGGGAGAGCGGGGCAATGAGCAGTTCTTC.

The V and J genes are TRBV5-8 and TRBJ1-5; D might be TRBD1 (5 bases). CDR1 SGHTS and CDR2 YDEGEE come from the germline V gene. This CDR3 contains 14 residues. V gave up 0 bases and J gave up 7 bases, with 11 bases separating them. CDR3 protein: CASSLGRENQPQHF. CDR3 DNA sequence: TGTGCCAGCAGCTTGGGCAGGGAGAACCAGCCCCAGCATTTT.

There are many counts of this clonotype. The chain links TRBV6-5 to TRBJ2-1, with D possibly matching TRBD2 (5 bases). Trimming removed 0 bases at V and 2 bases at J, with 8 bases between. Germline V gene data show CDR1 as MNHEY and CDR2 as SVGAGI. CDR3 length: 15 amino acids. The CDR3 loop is CASSYSREPYNEQFF. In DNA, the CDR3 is TGTGCCAGCAGTTACTCGAGGGAGCCCTACAATGAGCAGTTCTTC.

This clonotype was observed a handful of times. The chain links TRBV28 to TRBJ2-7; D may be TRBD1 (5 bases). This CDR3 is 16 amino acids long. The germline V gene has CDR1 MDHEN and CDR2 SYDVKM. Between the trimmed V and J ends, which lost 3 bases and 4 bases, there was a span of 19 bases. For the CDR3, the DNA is TGTGCCAGCAGTTTGGCGGTCAGGGCAGGGCGGTACGAGCAGTACTTC. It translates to CASSLAVRAGRYEQYF.

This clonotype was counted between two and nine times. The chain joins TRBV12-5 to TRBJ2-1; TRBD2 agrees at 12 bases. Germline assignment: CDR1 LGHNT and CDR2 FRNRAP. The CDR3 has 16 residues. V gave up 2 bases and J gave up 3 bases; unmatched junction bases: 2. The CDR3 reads CASGLRLAGVYNEQFF. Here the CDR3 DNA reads TGTGCTAGTGGTTTGAGACTAGCGGGGGTCTACAATGAGCAGTTCTTC.

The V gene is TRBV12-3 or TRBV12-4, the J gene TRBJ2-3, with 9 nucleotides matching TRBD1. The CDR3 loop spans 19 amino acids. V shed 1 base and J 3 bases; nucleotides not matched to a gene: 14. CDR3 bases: TGTGCCAGCAGTTTAGTTCCGGGACAGGGCGAGTGGTGGACAGATACGCAGTATTTT. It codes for CASSLVPGQGEWWTDTQYF.

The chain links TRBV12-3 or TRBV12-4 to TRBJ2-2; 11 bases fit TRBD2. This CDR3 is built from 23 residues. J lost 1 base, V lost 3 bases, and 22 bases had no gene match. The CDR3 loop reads CASSFRRWGLAGGSVLNTGELFF. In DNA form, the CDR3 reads TGTGCCAGCAGTTTCCGCCGATGGGGGCTAGCGGGAGGATCGGTCCTGAACACCGGGGAGCTGTTTTTT.

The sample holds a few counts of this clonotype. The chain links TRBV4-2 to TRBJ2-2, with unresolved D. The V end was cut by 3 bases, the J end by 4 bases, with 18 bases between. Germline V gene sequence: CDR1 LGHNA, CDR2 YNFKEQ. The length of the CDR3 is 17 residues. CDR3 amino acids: CASSQPNFGRATGELFF. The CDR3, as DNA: TGTGCCAGCAGCCAGCCAAACTTCGGGCGCGCCACCGGGGAGCTGTTTTTT.

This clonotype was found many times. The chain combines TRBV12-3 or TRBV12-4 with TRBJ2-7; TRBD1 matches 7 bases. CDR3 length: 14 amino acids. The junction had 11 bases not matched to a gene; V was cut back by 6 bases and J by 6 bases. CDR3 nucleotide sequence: TGTGCCAGCAGACCGACAGGGAGCACCGCCGAGCAGTACTTC. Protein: CASRPTGSTAEQYF.

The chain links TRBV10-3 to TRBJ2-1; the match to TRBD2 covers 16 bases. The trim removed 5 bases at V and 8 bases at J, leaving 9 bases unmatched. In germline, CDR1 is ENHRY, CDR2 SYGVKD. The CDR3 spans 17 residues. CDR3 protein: CAISPGTSGRAAHEQFF. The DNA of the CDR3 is TGTGCCATCAGTCCCGGGACTAGCGGGAGGGCAGCCCATGAGCAGTTCTTC.

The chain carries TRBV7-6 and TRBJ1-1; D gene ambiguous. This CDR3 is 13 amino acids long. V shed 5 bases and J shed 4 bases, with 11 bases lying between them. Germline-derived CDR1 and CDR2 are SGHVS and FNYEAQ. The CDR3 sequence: CASSHRGLTEAFF. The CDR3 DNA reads TGTGCCAGCAGCCATCGGGGTCTCACTGAAGCTTTCTTT.

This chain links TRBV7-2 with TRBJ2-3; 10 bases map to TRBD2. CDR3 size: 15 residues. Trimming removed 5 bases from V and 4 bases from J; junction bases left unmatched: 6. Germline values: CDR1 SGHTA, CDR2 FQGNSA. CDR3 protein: CASSRPSGSSDTQYF. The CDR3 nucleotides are TGTGCCAGCAGCCGACCTAGCGGGAGCTCAGATACGCAGTATTTT.

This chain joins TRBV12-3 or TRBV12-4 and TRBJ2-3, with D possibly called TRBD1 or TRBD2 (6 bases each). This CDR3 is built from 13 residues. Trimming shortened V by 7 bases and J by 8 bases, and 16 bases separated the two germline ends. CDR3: CASTEGGGCTQYF. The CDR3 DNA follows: TGTGCCAGCACCGAGGGGGGTGGGTGTACGCAGTATTTT.

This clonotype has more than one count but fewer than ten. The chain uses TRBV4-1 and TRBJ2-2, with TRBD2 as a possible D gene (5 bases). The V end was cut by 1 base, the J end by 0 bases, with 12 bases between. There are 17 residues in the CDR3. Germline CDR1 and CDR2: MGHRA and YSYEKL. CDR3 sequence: CASSQGAPGTNTGELFF. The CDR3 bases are TGCGCCAGCAGCCAAGGGGCCCCGGGGACGAACACCGGGGAGCTGTTTTTT.

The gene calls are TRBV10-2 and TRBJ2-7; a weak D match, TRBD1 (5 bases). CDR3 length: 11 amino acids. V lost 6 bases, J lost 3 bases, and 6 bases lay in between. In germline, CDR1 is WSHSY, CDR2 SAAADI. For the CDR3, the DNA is TGCGCCAGCAGAGGACACTACGAGCAGTACTTC. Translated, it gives CASRGHYEQYF.